This TCR beta chain comes out of a study of cytomegalovirus exposure and HLA in healthy donors (dated by TCRdb to the late 2010s). About the study as a whole: An earlier analysis of some 600 of the donors reported approximately 300 Gb of sequence data and roughly 120 million unique TCR beta sequences obtained from around 180 million T cells. An early release that covered more than 550 HLA-typed donors contained approximately 300 gigabases of sequencing data and about 93 million unique TCR sequences. The genetic ancestry cluster associated with self-reported Caucasian donors included 65% to 90% of the 398 genotyped donors. The study aimed to test whether signatures of past pathogen exposure could be identified by cataloging public T cell receptors. The T cell repertoires of 666 subjects were profiled by immunosequencing and related to cytomegalovirus serostatus. Besides the first cohort of hundreds of subjects, a separate validation cohort made up of some 110 different subjects was used. The study combined high-throughput TCR immunosequencing, statistical association of individual TCRs with disease status, and machine learning to predict cytomegalovirus infection status. A later analysis re-analyzed previously published TCR beta repertoires from 500 to 700 donors and added high-resolution HLA genotyping to study TCR occurrence patterns. In the later analysis, no new phenotypic data were used to find candidate immune exposures; instead, reliance was placed on TCR beta sequences and their occurrence across donors. To decide whether each TCR beta V gene segment behaved as functional or pseudogenic, an earlier analysis of some 600 of the donors relied on high-throughput TCR beta sequencing. Donor age, sex, ethnicity and CMV serostatus were compiled alongside the repertoire data. In a later genetic analysis, genome-wide SNP genotypes for about three fifths of the 666 donors were used, and that subset was treated as a discovery cohort. Every discovery cohort repertoire had been produced on one sequencing platform. HLA typing included class I and class II loci at four-digit resolution. Typing coverage differed by locus: A, B, C, DRB1 and DQB1 were typed in roughly 629-640 donors, DQA1 in 500 to 550, DPA1 in some 570, and DPB1 in just under 490. Roughly 5 DR-DQ haplotypes were handled as single units for association and clustering, since linkage in the cohort was strong. On average, around 200,000 unique TCR beta nucleotide sequences were sequenced per donor among a few hundred genotyped donors of the cohort, with roughly 20% of those sequences being non-productive. The study at large found these results: For the cohort, immune exposure information was limited to CMV serostatus. A further reported finding was that TCR beta sequences accurately predicted the HLA-A and HLA-B alleles for most subjects in the first cohort. The authors suggested that the approach could potentially be generalized to other disease states and immunological phenotypes. The earlier analysis of approximately 540 of the donors excluded 15 to 20 rarely observed V segments, including chromosome 9 orphons, because counts were too low. In a later analysis, HLA-associated TCR beta chains were found to be more clonally expanded and to have lower generation probabilities than equally common non-associated chains. Cytomegalovirus status was reported to be diagnosed by the classifier with high specificity and sensitivity in both the original and validation cohorts. Linkage disequilibrium might explain the correlated functional status among segregating V segments, but an unknown experimental factor could not be ruled out. At a false discovery rate of 0.05, a later analysis linked around 17,000 TCR beta sequences to specific HLA alleles. Most CMV-associated TCR beta chains appeared to be HLA-restricted in a later analysis, and the HLA associations seemed to be driven largely by CMV exposure. Some IMGT-functional V segments, including TRBV6-2 and TRBV6-3, could not be distinguished by the 87-base-pair reads and were therefore excluded. According to a later analysis, parvovirus B19, influenza, CMV and Epstein-Barr virus appeared linked to several top co-occurrence clusters. Across donors, most TCR sequences were observed very rarely, whereas some public TCRs were present in many individuals. A total of 150 or so TCR beta chains were listed by the study as associated with cytomegalovirus. In a later analysis, TCR association rates were found to vary across HLA loci, with the most associated TCRs seen for DRB1 alleles and the fewest for HLA-C alleles. A group of highly shared sequence variants was considered likely to be a technical artifact of the sequencing pipeline. V-gene and J-gene trimming of TCR beta chains was associated with a missense DCLRE1C variant in a later genetic analysis, and the association was replicated in an independent cohort. Only TCR beta chains were sequenced in this cohort, and the absence of alpha or paired-chain data limited detectable features. Because HLA typing was unavailable for some donors at each locus, only the typed subset was used in association tests. An earlier analysis of approximately 530 of the donors showed that most TCR beta V segments appeared in productive rearrangements either about 87% or about 30% of the time, which broadly matched IMGT annotations. In vitro tests confirmed that three of the cytomegalovirus-associated TCR beta chains recognize cytomegalovirus antigens. When HLA alleles, especially DR and DQ, strongly co-occurred, TCR associations were difficult to assign to individual alleles. A later genetic analysis reported fewer N-insertions in productive TCRs among donors in an Asian-associated ancestry cluster than the roughly 670-donor mean. Sequencing depth was assumed to be roughly uniform across donors in the presence/absence analyses, though that assumption may not hold.

In the case of this clone: What this receptor recognizes is not known. Base qualities are missing; no much larger clone stands one base away.

Based on the germline V gene (reference sequence), the CDR1 and CDR2 sequences are SEHNR and FQNEAQ. Including cysteine and phenylalanine, the CDR3 has 14 amino acids. Only CDR3 DNA remains: 42 bases, in frame from the first base. V is pared back by 5 bases and J by 2 bases, with 12 bases lying between the germline termini. The protocol used for the library was the immunoSEQ multiplex PCR assay. For the multiplex PCR, a mixture combining 60 forward primers for TCR Vbeta segments and 13 reverse primers for TCR Jbeta segments was used. A multiplex PCR assay on genomic DNA amplified the CDR3 region of rearranged TCR beta genes. The Illumina HiSeq System was used to sequence the amplified TCR beta libraries as 87-base-pair reads. Turning to the authors' computational methods: A later analysis counted some 80 million unique TCR beta chains across the 550 to 750 repertoires, and around 12 million of these chains were shared by at least two donors. Raw reads were error-corrected and collapsed into unique sequences by a nearest-neighbor algorithm in which closely related sequences were merged to remove PCR and sequencing errors. CDR3 sequences were aligned to IMGT reference sequences to assign V, D and J gene segments. For a sequence to be retained, at least a six-nucleotide match to both a V gene segment and a J gene segment was required. A rearrangement counted as productive if the CDR3 had no stop codons and remained in frame with V and J, and every other rearrangement counted as non-productive. Following IMGT convention, CDR3 was defined as the stretch from the second conserved V-encoded cysteine up to the conserved J-encoded phenylalanine. In an earlier analysis of more than 550 of the donors, sequences lacking an unambiguous match to a single V gene segment were excluded. An earlier analysis of some 610 of the donors called V segments functional above 56.7% productive rearrangements and segregating when the between-donor standard deviation exceeded 5%. A statistical classification framework was built to diagnose cytomegalovirus status from the catalog of TCR beta chain sequences. V and J gene assignment, in a later analysis, came from comparing TCR nucleotide sequences with IMGT/GENE-DB human TR gene sequences. Using the TCRdist pipeline, a later analysis assigned CDR3 sequences along with most-parsimonious VDJ recombination scenarios. A later analysis defined each TCR beta chain by its CDR3 amino acid sequence plus V-gene family, and excluded reads lacking a unique V-gene family. A later analysis removed roughly 590 highly shared, low-generation-probability nucleotide sequences to deal with suspected cross-contamination and a sequencing artifact. A later analysis calculated a clonal expansion index for each public chain from normalized within-repertoire ranks of inferred template counts. In a later analysis, generation probabilities were computed with a VDJ recombination model fitted to out-of-frame rearrangements, and the resulting probabilities were checked against IGoR. In a later analysis, hypergeometric tests were used to score TCR-TCR, TCR-HLA and TCR-CMV co-occurrence, with a repertoire-size bias correction applied to TCR pairs. In a later analysis, false discovery rates were estimated by permuting HLA or CMV assignments 20 times. In a later analysis, co-occurring TCRs were grouped using DBSCAN, and TCRdist sequence similarity was added for clustering within HLA-allele-positive subsets. Repertoires with fewer than 30,000 or more than 120,000 public chains, plus five repertoires with anomalous nucleotide sharing, were excluded from co-occurrence clustering. This is the immuneACCESS table as TCRdb keeps it, with only in-frame sequences that have V and J called. A part of the clones is gone; compared with another copy, unresolved V genes explain less than half, and the rest is unexplained. That table is the source of V, J and clone size, and D and trimming were worked out from the DNA. In this sample the table shows 150,000 to 200,000 clones, about 88% of which occur a single time. The ten largest clones take up more than 2% of the sample.

The cohort comprised fewer than 700 healthy bone marrow donors. Cohort members were all nominally healthy when sampled, although unrecorded immune exposures were likely present. The donor was CMV seropositive and was included in the group of 250 to 300 seropositive cohort members. A peripheral blood sample was provided by each donor, and peripheral blood mononuclear cells were used for TCR beta sequencing. Genomic DNA extraction from the blood cell samples was performed with the Qiagen DNeasy Blood Extraction Kit. The TCR comes from a man younger than 30 in good health and CMV-seropositive. The sequence links TRBV7-9 to TRBJ2-5; the D gene is unclear. Sequencing was carried out using PBMCs. The sequenced DNA is TGTGCCAGCAGCGCAACTTTTATACAAGAGACCCAGTACTTC. This encodes CASSATFIQETQYF.